The 14 T cell receptor beta chains reported below all come from one sample, sequenced in a study of identical twins' blood T cells (dated by TCRdb to the early 2010s). The library came from 5' RACE. Sequencer: Illumina Genome Analyzer IIx. TCRdb applied fastp at Q25 and MiXCR to the public reads, then kept only in-frame beta chains. Each record represents a unique CDR3 protein, reported with the most common genes and DNA among its rows. Within this sample are 400,000 or so distinct CDR3 sequences, with roughly 27% of them counted one time only. Jointly, the top ten make up about 6% of the sample. The sequencing input was PBMCs. The receptors shown here come from a woman between 18 and 49 years old in good health.

The V call is TRBV5-1, the J call TRBJ2-1; 7 bases are shared with TRBD2. V shed 3 bases, J shed 8 bases, and the junction held 11 bases outside the gene matches. This CDR3 is 15 amino acids long. Germline CDR1 and CDR2: SGHRS and YFSETQ. The CDR3 protein is CASSSAGLAVDEQFF. CDR3 in DNA: TGCGCCAGCAGCTCTGCGGGGCTAGCGGTCGATGAGCAGTTCTTC.

This chain links TRBV3-1 with TRBJ1-2; unclear D gene. CDR1 and CDR2 from the germline V gene are LGHDT and YNNKEL (reference sequence). Deletions cut 1 base from V and 11 bases from J, with 11 bases between. This CDR3 spans 12 amino acids. CDR3 loop: CASSQGTQYYTF. CDR3 DNA sequence: TGTGCCAGCAGCCAAGGAACCCAATATTACACCTTC. Full variable domain (missing parts from reference TRBV3-1 and TRBJ1-2): DTAVSQTPKYLVTQMGNDKSIKCEQNLGHDTMYWYKQDSKKFLKIMFSYNNKELIINETVPNRFSPKSPDKAHLNLHINSLELGDSAVYFCASSQGTQYYTFGSGTRLTVV.

This clonotype was counted between two and nine times. This sequence joins TRBV7-9 and TRBJ2-5, with D unresolved. Germline CDR1 reads SEHNR; CDR2 reads FQNEAQ (reference sequence). The CDR3 runs to 15 residues. Deletions cut 3 bases from V and 5 bases from J, with 16 bases between. In DNA, the CDR3 is TGTGCCAGCAGCTTGGTAGGAGTAGCCGGGGAGACCCAGTACTTC. Translation gives CASSLVGVAGETQYF.

This clonotype was seen more than once but under ten times. The chain links TRBV10-1 to TRBJ2-2; possibly TRBD2 for D (6 bases). Germline CDR1 is WNHNN and CDR2 is SYGVQD (reference sequence). This CDR3 has 14 amino acids. Trimming pared 4 bases from V and 2 bases from J, leaving 8 bases between. The CDR3: CASSGGVNTGELFF. CDR3 DNA sequence: TGCGCCAGCAGTGGCGGGGTAAACACCGGGGAGCTGTTTTTT.

This clonotype was counted a few times. A junction end diverges from the germline sequence, so it may reflect a read error. This chain joins TRBV20-1 and TRBJ2-1; 8 positions match TRBD2. CDR1 and CDR2 (germline): DFQATT, SNEGSKA (reference sequence). The CDR3 is made up of 13 amino acids. The CDR3 loop reads CSARGNGGVEQFF. CDR3 bases: TGCAGTGCGAGAGGGAACGGGGGGGTTGAGCAGTTCTTC.

This chain uses TRBV5-5 with TRBJ1-1, with no clear D. The CDR3 totals 14 residues. The germline V and J ends were trimmed by 0 bases and 1 base, with 7 bases remaining between them. Germline V gene sequence: CDR1 SGHKS, CDR2 YYEKEE (reference sequence). Here the CDR3 DNA reads TGTGCCAGCAGCTTGGAGGTACAGAACACTGAAGCTTTCTTT. It translates to CASSLEVQNTEAFF.

In its sample, this clonotype was seen many times. The chain is built from TRBV29-1 and TRBJ2-7; D is undetermined. V lost 0 bases and J lost 5, with 11 bases in between. Germline values: CDR1 SQVTM, CDR2 ANQGSEA. This CDR3 has 13 residues. CDR3 loop: CSVEDLNSNEQYF. CDR3 nucleotide sequence: TGCAGCGTTGAAGATCTGAACAGCAACGAGCAGTACTTC.

V gene TRBV27 combines with J gene TRBJ2-2, with 7 bases aligning to TRBD2. V was clipped by 10 bases and J by 4 bases; unmatched bases: 6. The CDR3 is made up of 13 amino acids. Germline assignment: CDR1 MNHEY and CDR2 SMNVEV (reference sequence). The CDR3 loop is CAIRGLVTGELFF. CDR3 nucleotide sequence: TGTGCCATTCGCGGACTAGTCACCGGGGAGCTGTTTTTT.

This sequence joins TRBV28 and TRBJ2-3; maybe TRBD2 (6 bases). The CDR3 sequence is 16 residues long. Trimming left V 4 bases short and J 0 bases short, with 14 bases between. CDR1 is MDHEN, CDR2 SYDVKM, per germline. CDR3 sequence (DNA): TGTGCCAGCAGTTCCCCTGGCGGAGGGAGCACAGATACGCAGTATTTT. It translates to CASSSPGGGSTDTQYF.

J is TRBJ2-1 and V is TRBV11-2; no clear D. Germline lookup yields CDR1 SGHAT and CDR2 FQNNGV. Deletions cut 5 bases from V and 6 bases from J, with 29 bases between. The CDR3 has 19 residues. CDR3 loop: CASSRAGTARFYMSNEQFF. For the CDR3, the DNA is TGTGCCAGCAGCCGAGCCGGAACGGCGCGCTTCTATATGTCCAATGAGCAGTTCTTC.

This clonotype has more than one count but fewer than ten. The chain employs TRBV3-1 and TRBJ1-4; D gene unclear. The V gene's germline CDR1 is LGHDT and CDR2 YNNKEL (reference sequence). Trimming removed 10 bases at V and 4 bases at J, with 16 bases between. There are 14 residues in the CDR3. CDR3 residues: CATARAAYNEKLFF. CDR3 bases: TGTGCCACCGCCCGGGCAGCTTATAATGAAAAACTGTTTTTT.

The rearrangement links TRBV6-1 to TRBJ1-2; TRBD1 matches at 7 bases. Germline CDR1 MNHNS, CDR2 SASEGT. CDR3 length equals 14 residues. V dropped 2 bases and J dropped 6; count of bases not matched to a gene: 6. The CDR3 protein is CASSETGTADGYTF. In DNA, the CDR3 is TGTGCCAGCAGTGAAACAGGGACAGCAGATGGCTACACCTTC.

The J gene is TRBJ1-2, the V gene TRBV6-6; D might be TRBD1 (6 bases). The CDR3 extends over 13 amino acids. V lost 6 bases and J lost 4, with 12 bases in between. Germline assignment: CDR1 MNHNY and CDR2 SVGAGI (reference sequence). The CDR3 loop is CASRRTEIYGYTF. In DNA, the CDR3 is TGTGCCAGCAGAAGGACAGAGATCTATGGCTACACCTTC.

The chain employs TRBV20-1 and TRBJ2-1; TRBD2 aligns across 9 bases. The CDR3 has 12 amino acids. Per the germline V gene, CDR1 is DFQATT and CDR2 is SNEGSKA (reference sequence). The CDR3 sequence: CSAGGPVNEQFF. The DNA of the CDR3 is TGCAGCGCGGGGGGGCCAGTCAATGAGCAGTTCTTC.